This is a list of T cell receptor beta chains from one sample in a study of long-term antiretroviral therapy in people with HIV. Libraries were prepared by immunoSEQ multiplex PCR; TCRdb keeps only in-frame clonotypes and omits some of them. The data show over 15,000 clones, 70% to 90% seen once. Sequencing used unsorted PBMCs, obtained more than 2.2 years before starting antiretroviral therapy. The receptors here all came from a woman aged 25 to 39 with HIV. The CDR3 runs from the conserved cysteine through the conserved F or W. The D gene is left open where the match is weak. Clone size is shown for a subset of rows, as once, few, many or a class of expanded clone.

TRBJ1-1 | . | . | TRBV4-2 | CASSQGGHPEAFF | TGTGCCAGCAGCCAAGGGGGACACCCCGAAGCTTTCTTT
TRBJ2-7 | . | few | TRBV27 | CASSGLGREQYF | TGTGCCAGCAGTGGATTAGGAAGGGAGCAGTACTTC
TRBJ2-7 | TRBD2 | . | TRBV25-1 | CASASGASGGLSSYEQYF | TGTGCCAGCGCTTCTGGAGCTAGCGGGGGCCTTAGCTCCTACGAGCAGTACTTC
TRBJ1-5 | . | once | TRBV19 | CASSILQGTGQPQHF | TGTGCCAGTAGTATCCTCCAGGGAACGGGTCAGCCCCAGCATTTT
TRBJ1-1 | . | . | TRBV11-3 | CASSLEGGTEAFF | TGTGCCAGCAGCTTAGAAGGGGGCACTGAAGCTTTCTTT
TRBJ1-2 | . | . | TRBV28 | CASSLLTGDYGYTF | TGTGCCAGCAGTTTATTAACAGGCGACTATGGCTACACCTTC
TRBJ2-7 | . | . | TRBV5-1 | CASSSYRESYEQYF | TGCGCCAGCAGCTCATACAGGGAATCCTACGAGCAGTACTTC
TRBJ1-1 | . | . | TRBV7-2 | CASSRPGVSEAFF | TGTGCCAGCAGCAGACCAGGGGTTTCTGAAGCTTTCTTT
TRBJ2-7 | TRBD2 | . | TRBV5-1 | CASSLSGGYEQYF | TGCGCCAGCAGCTTGAGCGGGGGTTACGAGCAGTACTTC
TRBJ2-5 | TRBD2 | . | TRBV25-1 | CASRRTSGGLETQYF | TGTGCCAGCAGGAGGACTAGCGGGGGCTTAGAGACCCAGTACTTC
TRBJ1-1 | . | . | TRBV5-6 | CASGTRARTEAFF | TGTGCCAGCGGAACAAGGGCGCGGACTGAAGCTTTCTTT
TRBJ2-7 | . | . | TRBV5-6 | CASSPPLGAGYYEQYF | TGTGCCAGCTCTCCGCCTCTGGGAGCAGGGTACTACGAGCAGTACTTC
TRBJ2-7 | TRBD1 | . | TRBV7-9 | CASSPPGTAPYEQYF | TGTGCCAGCAGCCCCCCCGGGACAGCTCCCTACGAGCAGTACTTC
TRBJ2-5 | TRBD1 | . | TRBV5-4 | CASSWRDRGTETQYF | TGTGCCAGCAGCTGGAGGGACAGGGGCACAGAGACCCAGTACTTC
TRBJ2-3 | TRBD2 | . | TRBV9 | CASTSEGGADTQYF | TGTGCCAGCACGAGCGAGGGAGGGGCCGATACGCAGTATTTT
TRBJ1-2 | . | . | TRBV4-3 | CASSHDIFYGYTF | TGCGCCAGCAGCCATGACATTTTCTATGGCTACACCTTC
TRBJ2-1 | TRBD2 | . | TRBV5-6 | CASSLVGRGGLNEQFF | TGTGCCAGCAGCTTGGTGGGGCGGGGGGGCCTAAATGAGCAGTTCTTC
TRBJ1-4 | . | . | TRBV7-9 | CASSSSPGGNEKLFF | TGTGCCAGCAGTTCCTCGCCGGGAGGCAATGAAAAACTGTTTTTT
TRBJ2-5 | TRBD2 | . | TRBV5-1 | CASSWTSGGAGQETQYF | TGCGCCAGCAGCTGGACTAGCGGGGGGGCCGGCCAAGAGACCCAGTACTTC
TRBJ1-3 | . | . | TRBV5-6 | CASSLGGVTSGNTIYF | TGTGCCAGCAGCTTGGGTGGGGTTACCTCTGGAAACACCATATATTTT
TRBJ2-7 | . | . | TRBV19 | CASSKTVTYEQYF | TGTGCCAGTAGCAAGACAGTGACCTACGAGCAGTACTTC
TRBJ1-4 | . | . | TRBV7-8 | CASSLGRVKTNEKLFF | TGTGCCAGCAGCTTAGGCAGGGTTAAGACTAATGAAAAACTGTTTTTT
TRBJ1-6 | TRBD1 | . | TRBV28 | CASSIFGGGGLDSPLHF | TGTGCCAGCAGTATTTTTGGGGGAGGGGGCCTGGATTCACCCCTCCACTTT
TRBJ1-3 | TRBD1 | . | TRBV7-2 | CASSLDRGKGNTIYF | TGTGCCAGCAGCCTGGACAGGGGAAAAGGAAACACCATATATTTT
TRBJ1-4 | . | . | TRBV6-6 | CASTFSEATNEKLFF | TGTGCCAGCACCTTCTCGGAGGCAACTAATGAAAAACTGTTTTTT
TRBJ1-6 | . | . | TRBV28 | CASSLRASALHF | TGTGCCAGCAGTTTAAGGGCTTCGGCCCTCCACTTT
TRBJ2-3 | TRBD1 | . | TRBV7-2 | CASSPRDRRTDTQYF | TGTGCCAGCAGCCCCAGGGACAGGAGAACAGATACGCAGTATTTT
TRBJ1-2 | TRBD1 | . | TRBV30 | CAWRTGGGYGYTF | TGTGCCTGGAGGACAGGGGGCGGCTATGGCTACACCTTC
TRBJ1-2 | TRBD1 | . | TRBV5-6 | CASSAPGQGPLGYGYTF | TGTGCCAGCAGCGCCCCGGGACAGGGACCTCTAGGATATGGCTACACCTTC
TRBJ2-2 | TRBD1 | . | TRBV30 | CAWSGYREDRVFEELFF | TGTGCCTGGAGCGGATACCGTGAGGACAGGGTTTTCGAGGAGCTGTTTTTT
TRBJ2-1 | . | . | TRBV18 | CASSKDSDEQFF | TGTGCCAGCTCCAAGGATAGCGATGAGCAGTTCTTC
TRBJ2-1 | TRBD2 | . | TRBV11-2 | CASSTSGVGHEQFF | TGTGCCAGCAGCACTAGCGGGGTAGGCCATGAGCAGTTCTTC
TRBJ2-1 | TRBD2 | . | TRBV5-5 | CASSLDRTSNNEQFF | TGTGCCAGCAGCTTGGATCGGACTAGCAACAATGAGCAGTTCTTC
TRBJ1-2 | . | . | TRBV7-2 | CASSFTVNYGYTF | TGTGCCAGCAGCTTTACAGTTAACTATGGCTACACCTTC
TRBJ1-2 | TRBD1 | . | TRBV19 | CASSMGQNYGYTF | TGTGCCAGTAGTATGGGACAGAACTATGGCTACACCTTC